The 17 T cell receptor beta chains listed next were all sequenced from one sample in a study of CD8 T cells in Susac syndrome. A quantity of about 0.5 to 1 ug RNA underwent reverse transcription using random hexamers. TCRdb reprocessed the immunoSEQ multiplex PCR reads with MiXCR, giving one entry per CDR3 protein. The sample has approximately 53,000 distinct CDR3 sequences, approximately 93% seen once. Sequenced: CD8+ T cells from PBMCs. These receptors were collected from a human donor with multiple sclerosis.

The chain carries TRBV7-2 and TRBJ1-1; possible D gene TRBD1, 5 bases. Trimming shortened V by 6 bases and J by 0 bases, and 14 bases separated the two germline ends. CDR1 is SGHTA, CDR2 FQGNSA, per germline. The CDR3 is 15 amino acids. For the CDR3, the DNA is TGTGCCAGCAGTTCCCCGGGGGGACTGAACACTGAAGCTTTCTTT. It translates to CASSSPGGLNTEAFF. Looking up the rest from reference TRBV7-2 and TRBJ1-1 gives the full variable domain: GAGVSQSPSNKVTEKGKDVELRCDPISGHTALYWYRQSLGQGLEFLIYFQGNSAPDKSGLPSDRFSAERTGGSVSTLTIQRTQQEDSAVYLCASSSPGGLNTEAFFGQGTRLTVV.

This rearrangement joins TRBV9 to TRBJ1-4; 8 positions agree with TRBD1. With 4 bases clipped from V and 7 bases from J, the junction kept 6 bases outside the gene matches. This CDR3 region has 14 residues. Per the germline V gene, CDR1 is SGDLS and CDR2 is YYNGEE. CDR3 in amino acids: CASSPEGTGEKLFF. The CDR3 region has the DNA TGTGCCAGCAGCCCCGAGGGGACAGGTGAAAAACTGTTTTTT.

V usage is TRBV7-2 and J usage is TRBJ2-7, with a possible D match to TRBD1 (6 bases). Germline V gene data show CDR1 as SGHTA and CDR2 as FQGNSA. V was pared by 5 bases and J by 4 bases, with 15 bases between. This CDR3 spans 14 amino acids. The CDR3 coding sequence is TGTGCCAGCAGCCCCCGGGACACAGCGTACGAGCAGTACTTC. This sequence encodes CASSPRDTAYEQYF.

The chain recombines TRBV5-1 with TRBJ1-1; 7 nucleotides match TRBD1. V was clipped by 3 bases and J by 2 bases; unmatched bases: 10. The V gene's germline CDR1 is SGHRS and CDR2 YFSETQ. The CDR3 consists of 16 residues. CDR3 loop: CASSWRERQGNTEAFF. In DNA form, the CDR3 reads TGCGCCAGCAGCTGGAGGGAGCGACAGGGCAACACTGAAGCTTTCTTT.

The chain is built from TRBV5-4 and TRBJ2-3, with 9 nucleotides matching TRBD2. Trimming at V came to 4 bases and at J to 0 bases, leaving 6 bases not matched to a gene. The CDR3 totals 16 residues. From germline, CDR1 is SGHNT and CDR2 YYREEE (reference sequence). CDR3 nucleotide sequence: TGTGCCAGCAGCGGAGGGACTAGCCTTAGCACAGATACGCAGTATTTT. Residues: CASSGGTSLSTDTQYF. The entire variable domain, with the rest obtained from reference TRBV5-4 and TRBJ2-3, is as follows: ETGVTQSPTHLIKTRGQQVTLRCSSQSGHNTVSWYQQALGQGPQFIFQYYREEENGRGNFPPRFSGLQFPNYSSELNVNALELDDSALYLCASSGGTSLSTDTQYFGPGTRLTVL.

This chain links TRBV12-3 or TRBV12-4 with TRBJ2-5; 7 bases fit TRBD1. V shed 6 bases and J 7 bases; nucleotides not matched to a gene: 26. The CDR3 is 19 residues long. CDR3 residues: CASSPLRSENRGNLGTQYF. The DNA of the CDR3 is TGTGCCAGCAGCCCCCTCCGTTCGGAAAACAGGGGAAACTTGGGGACCCAGTACTTC.

In DNA form, the CDR3 reads TGTGCCAGCAGCCTCAGGCCTAGGGGCAATCAGCCCCAGCATTTT. Amino acids: CASSLRPRGNQPQHF. J is TRBJ1-5 and V is TRBV7-2; D ambiguous. CDR1 is SGHTA, CDR2 FQGNSA, per germline. The CDR3 has 15 residues. V was trimmed by 5 bases and J by 2 bases, leaving 13 bases between them. The variable domain in full, with the rest retrieved from reference TRBV7-2 and TRBJ1-5, is GAGVSQSPSNKVTEKGKDVELRCDPISGHTALYWYRQSLGQGLEFLIYFQGNSAPDKSGLPSDRFSAERTGGSVSTLTIQRTQQEDSAVYLCASSLRPRGNQPQHFGDGTRLSIL.

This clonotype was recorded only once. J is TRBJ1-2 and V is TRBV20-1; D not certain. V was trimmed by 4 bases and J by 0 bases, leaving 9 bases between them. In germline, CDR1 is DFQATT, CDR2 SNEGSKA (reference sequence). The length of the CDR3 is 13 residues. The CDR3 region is CSAMTRPNYGYTF. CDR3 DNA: TGCAGTGCTATGACACGTCCTAACTATGGCTACACCTTC.

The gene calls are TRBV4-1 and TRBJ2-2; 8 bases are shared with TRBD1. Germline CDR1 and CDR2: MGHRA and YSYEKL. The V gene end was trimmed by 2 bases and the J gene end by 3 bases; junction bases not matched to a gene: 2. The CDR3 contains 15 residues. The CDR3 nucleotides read TGCGCCAGCAGCCAAAAGACAGGGGACACCGGGGAGCTGTTTTTT. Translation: CASSQKTGDTGELFF.

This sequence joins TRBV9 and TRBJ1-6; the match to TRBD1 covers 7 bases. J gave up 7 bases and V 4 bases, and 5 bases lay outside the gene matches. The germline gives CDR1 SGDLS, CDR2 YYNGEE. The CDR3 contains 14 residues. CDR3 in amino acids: CASSTDRANSPLHF. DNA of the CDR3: TGTGCCAGCAGCACCGACAGGGCCAATTCACCCCTCCACTTT.

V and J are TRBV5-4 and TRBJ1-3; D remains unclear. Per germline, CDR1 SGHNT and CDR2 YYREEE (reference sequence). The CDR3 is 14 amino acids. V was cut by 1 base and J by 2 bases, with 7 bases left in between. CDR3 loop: CASSLNYPGNTIYF. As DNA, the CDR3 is TGTGCCAGCAGCTTGAATTATCCTGGAAACACCATATATTTT.

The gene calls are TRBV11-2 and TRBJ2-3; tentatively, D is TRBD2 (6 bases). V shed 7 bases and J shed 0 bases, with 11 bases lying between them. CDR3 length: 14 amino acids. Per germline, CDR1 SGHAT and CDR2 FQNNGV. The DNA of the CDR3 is TGTGCCAGCACTCAGGGACTCAGCACAGATACGCAGTATTTT. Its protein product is CASTQGLSTDTQYF.

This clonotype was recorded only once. CDR3 loop: CASSEAGGGSSYNEQFF. CDR3 DNA: TGTGCCAGCAGTGAAGCGGGGGGCGGTAGCTCCTACAATGAGCAGTTCTTC. This rearrangement joins TRBV6-1 to TRBJ2-1; D may be TRBD1 or TRBD2 (6 bases each). Germline V gene lookup returns CDR1 MNHNS and CDR2 SASEGT. Trimming left V 0 bases short and J 0 bases short, with 12 bases between. This CDR3 is built from 17 residues.

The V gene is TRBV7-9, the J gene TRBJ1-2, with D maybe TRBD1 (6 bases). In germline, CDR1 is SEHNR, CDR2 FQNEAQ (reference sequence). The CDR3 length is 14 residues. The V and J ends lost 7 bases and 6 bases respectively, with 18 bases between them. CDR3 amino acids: CASTDYRQVDGYTF. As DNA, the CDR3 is TGTGCCAGCACCGACTACAGACAGGTTGATGGCTACACCTTC.

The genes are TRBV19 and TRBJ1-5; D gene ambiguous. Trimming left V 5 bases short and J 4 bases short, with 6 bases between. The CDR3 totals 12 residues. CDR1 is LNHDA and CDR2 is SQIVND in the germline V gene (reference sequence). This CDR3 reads CASSPLNQPQHF. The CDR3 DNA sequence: TGTGCCAGTAGTCCACTGAATCAGCCCCAGCATTTT.

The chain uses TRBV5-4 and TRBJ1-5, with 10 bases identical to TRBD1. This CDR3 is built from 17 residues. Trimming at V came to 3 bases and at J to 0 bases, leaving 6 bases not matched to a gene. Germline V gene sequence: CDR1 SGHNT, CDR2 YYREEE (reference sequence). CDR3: CASSSGQGIYSNQPQHF. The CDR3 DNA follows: TGTGCCAGCAGCTCGGGACAGGGGATTTATAGCAATCAGCCCCAGCATTTT.

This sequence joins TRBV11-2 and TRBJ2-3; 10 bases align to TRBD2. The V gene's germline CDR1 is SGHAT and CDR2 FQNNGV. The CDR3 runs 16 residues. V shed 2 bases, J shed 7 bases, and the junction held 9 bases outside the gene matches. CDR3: CASSLFPAGGLNTQYF. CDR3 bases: TGTGCCAGCAGCTTATTCCCAGCGGGGGGGCTGAATACGCAGTATTTT.